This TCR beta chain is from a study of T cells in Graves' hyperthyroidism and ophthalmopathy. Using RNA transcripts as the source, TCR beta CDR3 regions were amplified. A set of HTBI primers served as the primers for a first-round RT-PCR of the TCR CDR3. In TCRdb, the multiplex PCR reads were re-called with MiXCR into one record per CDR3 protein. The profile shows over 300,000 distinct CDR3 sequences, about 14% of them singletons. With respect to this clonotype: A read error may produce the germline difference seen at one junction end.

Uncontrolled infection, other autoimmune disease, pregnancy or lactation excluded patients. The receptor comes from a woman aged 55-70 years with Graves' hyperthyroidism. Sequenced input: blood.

The CDR3 loop is CASSAIQGLAGVKIF. The CDR3 region has the DNA TGTGCCAGCAGCGCAATCCAGGGACTAGCGGGAGTGAAGATCTTC. The rearrangement links TRBV11-2 to TRBJ2-1; TRBD2 matches 14 bases. In germline, CDR1 is SGHAT, CDR2 FQNNGV. The CDR3 runs to 15 residues.